Listed below are T cell receptor beta chains from one sample, sequenced in a study of blood T cell repertoires in COVID-19. TCRdb's table, derived via immunoSEQ multiplex PCR, lists solely in-frame clones and lacks some. The sample lists some 96,000 clones; more than 65% were seen once. Sequences were obtained from peripheral blood. These receptors came from a man between 65 and 85 years old with active or convalescent COVID-19. The CDR3 runs from the conserved cysteine through the conserved F or W. D genes are given only for firm matches. Only some rows state a clone size, as once, few, many or a class for expanded clones.

v_call: TRBV30
j_call: TRBJ1-2
clone_size: few
d_call: -
cdr3_nt: TGTGCCTGGAGTGTTGCACAGGGACATGGCTACACCTTC
cdr3_aa: CAWSVAQGHGYTF

v_call: TRBV29-1
j_call: TRBJ2-1
clone_size: -
d_call: -
cdr3_nt: TGCAGCGTTGAAGGGACAGTGAGTACTGAGCAGTTCTTC
cdr3_aa: CSVEGTVSTEQFF

v_call: TRBV5-5
j_call: TRBJ2-1
clone_size: -
d_call: -
cdr3_nt: TGTGCCAGCAGCTTGTTTCGGGTTTCCTACAATGAGCAGTTCTTC
cdr3_aa: CASSLFRVSYNEQFF

v_call: TRBV5-4
j_call: TRBJ1-3
clone_size: -
d_call: TRBD1
cdr3_nt: TGTGCCAGCAGCTGGGGACAGGGGGCGCGTGGAAACACCATATATTTT
cdr3_aa: CASSWGQGARGNTIYF

v_call: TRBV6-2/TRBV6-3
j_call: TRBJ1-5
clone_size: -
d_call: -
cdr3_nt: TGTGCCAGCAGCCCTCGGACGGACAGCACCAATCAGCCCCAGCATTTT
cdr3_aa: CASSPRTDSTNQPQHF

v_call: TRBV19
j_call: TRBJ1-1
clone_size: -
d_call: -
cdr3_nt: TGTGCCAGTAGTCCCTTGGGCACGAACACTGAAGCTTTCTTT
cdr3_aa: CASSPLGTNTEAFF

v_call: TRBV5-1
j_call: TRBJ2-1
clone_size: -
d_call: -
cdr3_nt: TGCGCCAGCAGCTTGGCCAGGCAGGGGGGCTCCTACAATGAGCAGTTCTTC
cdr3_aa: CASSLARQGGSYNEQFF

v_call: TRBV9
j_call: TRBJ1-5
clone_size: -
d_call: -
cdr3_nt: TGTGCCAGCAGCGCGTCGGGGGGAGGACAGCCCCAGCATTTT
cdr3_aa: CASSASGGGQPQHF

v_call: TRBV18
j_call: TRBJ1-6
clone_size: -
d_call: -
cdr3_nt: TGTGCCAGCTCAGCGGAGGACCGGTCGACACCCCTCCACTTT
cdr3_aa: CASSAEDRSTPLHF

v_call: TRBV5-4
j_call: TRBJ2-1
clone_size: -
d_call: TRBD1
cdr3_nt: TGTGCCAGCAGCTGGACAGGGGATAATGAGCAGTTCTTC
cdr3_aa: CASSWTGDNEQFF

v_call: TRBV18
j_call: TRBJ2-1
clone_size: -
d_call: TRBD2
cdr3_nt: TGTGCCAGCTCACCCGTCCTGGGAGCGGGAGGACGGAACGAGCAGTTCTTC
cdr3_aa: CASSPVLGAGGRNEQFF

v_call: TRBV3-1/TRBV3-2
j_call: TRBJ2-7
clone_size: -
d_call: -
cdr3_nt: TGTGCCAGCAGCCAAGATGGACAGAGCACAGAGCAGTACTTC
cdr3_aa: CASSQDGQSTEQYF

v_call: TRBV6-5
j_call: TRBJ2-1
clone_size: -
d_call: TRBD1
cdr3_nt: TGTGCCAGCAGTTGGGGACAGTCCTCCTACAATGAGCAGTTCTTC
cdr3_aa: CASSWGQSSYNEQFF

v_call: TRBV5-4
j_call: TRBJ1-1
clone_size: -
d_call: TRBD1
cdr3_nt: TGTGCCAGCAGCCGAGGGACAGGGGGGGTGAACACTGAAGCTTTCTTT
cdr3_aa: CASSRGTGGVNTEAFF

v_call: TRBV3-1/TRBV3-2
j_call: TRBJ2-1
clone_size: -
d_call: TRBD2
cdr3_nt: TGTGCCAGCAGCCCCGGGACTAGCGGGGGGAGCTCCTACAATGAGCAGTTCTTC
cdr3_aa: CASSPGTSGGSSYNEQFF

v_call: TRBV7-2
j_call: TRBJ1-2
clone_size: -
d_call: TRBD1
cdr3_nt: TGTGCCAGCAGCACGACAGGGGGGATAGGGACCTATGGCTACACCTTC
cdr3_aa: CASSTTGGIGTYGYTF

v_call: TRBV10-3
j_call: TRBJ1-1
clone_size: -
d_call: TRBD1
cdr3_nt: TGTGCCATCAGCAGAACAGGGGGCGCCGGGTGGAACACTGAAGCTTTCTTT
cdr3_aa: CAISRTGGAGWNTEAFF

v_call: TRBV11-2
j_call: TRBJ1-6
clone_size: -
d_call: -
cdr3_nt: TGTGCCAGCAGGCACCGTGCAGGACTTAATTCACCCCTCCACTTT
cdr3_aa: CASRHRAGLNSPLHF

v_call: TRBV5-5
j_call: TRBJ2-3
clone_size: -
d_call: TRBD2
cdr3_nt: TGTGCCAGCAGCCAGACTAGCGAGACTTCCACAGATACGCAGTATTTT
cdr3_aa: CASSQTSETSTDTQYF

v_call: TRBV2
j_call: TRBJ2-1
clone_size: -
d_call: TRBD1
cdr3_nt: TGTGCCAACGGTGACAGGGAAAAATACAATGAGCAGTTCTTC
cdr3_aa: CANGDREKYNEQFF

v_call: TRBV5-8
j_call: TRBJ2-3
clone_size: -
d_call: TRBD2
cdr3_nt: TGTGCCAGCAGCACACCCGGGACTACGGCTACAGATACGCAGTATTTT
cdr3_aa: CASSTPGTTATDTQYF

v_call: TRBV3-1/TRBV3-2
j_call: TRBJ2-7
clone_size: -
d_call: TRBD1
cdr3_nt: TGTGCCAGCAGCCAAGCCGGGCAGGGGGACCTTACCTACGAGCAGTACTTC
cdr3_aa: CASSQAGQGDLTYEQYF

v_call: TRBV28
j_call: TRBJ2-7
clone_size: -
d_call: TRBD2
cdr3_nt: TGTGCCAGCAGTTCCACCTCAGCGGGGGCCCCCTACGAGCAGTACTTC
cdr3_aa: CASSSTSAGAPYEQYF

v_call: TRBV7-9
j_call: TRBJ1-3
clone_size: -
d_call: -
cdr3_nt: TGTGCCAGCAGCTTAGGGGCGGAGGTATCTGGAAACACCATATATTTT
cdr3_aa: CASSLGAEVSGNTIYF

v_call: TRBV9
j_call: TRBJ2-3
clone_size: few
d_call: TRBD2
cdr3_nt: TGTGCCAGCAGCGCACTAGCGGGAGTCCCAGATACGCAGTATTTT
cdr3_aa: CASSALAGVPDTQYF

v_call: TRBV10-3
j_call: TRBJ1-3
clone_size: few
d_call: -
cdr3_nt: TGTGCCACGGCGGCGGGGTCTTCCTCTGGAAACACCATATATTTT
cdr3_aa: CATAAGSSSGNTIYF

v_call: TRBV27
j_call: TRBJ1-2
clone_size: -
d_call: TRBD1
cdr3_nt: TGTGCCAGCAGTTCGAGACAGGGCTCATCCTCGGATGGCTACACCTTC
cdr3_aa: CASSSRQGSSSDGYTF

v_call: TRBV7-2
j_call: TRBJ1-5
clone_size: -
d_call: TRBD1
cdr3_nt: TGTGCCAGCAGCGCCCGGACAGGGGAGCCCCAGCATTTT
cdr3_aa: CASSARTGEPQHF

v_call: TRBV3-1/TRBV3-2
j_call: TRBJ2-7
clone_size: -
d_call: TRBD1
cdr3_nt: TGTGCCAGCAGCCAACGTAGACAGGGCGCGGGCGAGCAGTACTTC
cdr3_aa: CASSQRRQGAGEQYF

v_call: TRBV6-5
j_call: TRBJ1-1
clone_size: -
d_call: TRBD1
cdr3_nt: TGTGCCAGCACTTTCGGACAGGGCGCCACTGAAGCTTTCTTT
cdr3_aa: CASTFGQGATEAFF

v_call: TRBV12-3/TRBV12-4
j_call: TRBJ1-2
clone_size: few
d_call: -
cdr3_nt: TGTGCCAGCAGTGCCCTAGGCTATGGCTACACCTTC
cdr3_aa: CASSALGYGYTF

v_call: TRBV10-3
j_call: TRBJ2-7
clone_size: few
d_call: TRBD2
cdr3_nt: TGTGCCATCAGAGCGGGGGACCTTTCCTACGAGCAGTACTTC
cdr3_aa: CAIRAGDLSYEQYF

v_call: TRBV15
j_call: TRBJ2-4
clone_size: -
d_call: -
cdr3_nt: TGTGCCACCAGCAGAGATCGAGGCGTTAGCGCGGTGTTC
cdr3_aa: CATSRDRGVSAVF

v_call: TRBV7-2
j_call: TRBJ1-2
clone_size: -
d_call: -
cdr3_nt: TGTGCCAGCAGATCTACTCAAATGCAGGCCGAAGCTAACTATGGCTACACCTTC
cdr3_aa: CASRSTQMQAEANYGYTF

v_call: TRBV30
j_call: TRBJ1-3
clone_size: few
d_call: -
cdr3_nt: TGTGCCTGGAGTGTACGGGGGGCTAGAAACACCATATATTTT
cdr3_aa: CAWSVRGARNTIYF

v_call: TRBV28
j_call: TRBJ1-6
clone_size: -
d_call: TRBD1
cdr3_nt: TGTGCCAGCAGTTTAATGGGGACAGGTAATTCACCCCTCCACTTT
cdr3_aa: CASSLMGTGNSPLHF

v_call: TRBV5-4
j_call: TRBJ1-2
clone_size: -
d_call: -
cdr3_nt: TGTGCCAGCACCAGAGACAGCAACTATGGCTACACCTTC
cdr3_aa: CASTRDSNYGYTF

v_call: TRBV30
j_call: TRBJ2-7
clone_size: -
d_call: -
cdr3_nt: TGTGCCTGGAGTCAAACCTACGAGCAGTACTTC
cdr3_aa: CAWSQTYEQYF

v_call: TRBV18
j_call: TRBJ2-5
clone_size: -
d_call: TRBD2
cdr3_nt: TGTGCCAGCTCACCACCGGGACTACAAGAGACCCAGTACTTC
cdr3_aa: CASSPPGLQETQYF

v_call: TRBV27
j_call: TRBJ2-5
clone_size: -
d_call: TRBD1
cdr3_nt: TGTGCCAGCAGTTTATGGACCCCGGGACAGGGAACCAAAGAGACCCAGTACTTC
cdr3_aa: CASSLWTPGQGTKETQYF

v_call: TRBV24-1
j_call: TRBJ2-2
clone_size: many
d_call: -
cdr3_nt: TGTGCCACCAGTGATTCCCGGCGGAGGCACACCGGGGAGCTGTTTTTT
cdr3_aa: CATSDSRRRHTGELFF

v_call: TRBV21-1
j_call: TRBJ2-7
clone_size: -
d_call: -
cdr3_nt: TGTGCCAGCAGCCAAGTACGGTGGGGGGACGAGCAGTACTTC
cdr3_aa: CASSQVRWGDEQYF

v_call: TRBV5-1
j_call: TRBJ1-4
clone_size: -
d_call: TRBD1
cdr3_nt: TGCGCCAGCAGCTTGACTAACAGGGGGGGCAATGAAAAACTGTTTTTT
cdr3_aa: CASSLTNRGGNEKLFF

v_call: TRBV5-1
j_call: TRBJ2-7
clone_size: -
d_call: -
cdr3_nt: TGCGCCAGCAGCTTGGATCACTCAGGGTCCTACGAGCAGTACTTC
cdr3_aa: CASSLDHSGSYEQYF

v_call: TRBV4-2
j_call: TRBJ2-7
clone_size: -
d_call: TRBD2
cdr3_nt: TGTGCCAGCAGCCAAGATCTGAGCGGGGGGCGAGTGGAGCAGTACTTC
cdr3_aa: CASSQDLSGGRVEQYF

v_call: TRBV6-2/TRBV6-3
j_call: TRBJ1-1
clone_size: once
d_call: -
cdr3_nt: TGTGCCAGCAGTTTCCGGAGAGGGACTGAAGCTTTCTTT
cdr3_aa: CASSFRRGTEAFF

v_call: TRBV4-3
j_call: TRBJ2-7
clone_size: -
d_call: -
cdr3_nt: TGCGCCAGCAGCCAAGAATTACAGGGTCCCACCTACGAGCAGTACTTC
cdr3_aa: CASSQELQGPTYEQYF

v_call: TRBV15
j_call: TRBJ2-5
clone_size: -
d_call: -
cdr3_nt: TGTGCCACCAGCAGAGATAAAGCAGAGACCCAGTACTTC
cdr3_aa: CATSRDKAETQYF

v_call: TRBV5-1
j_call: TRBJ1-6
clone_size: -
d_call: -
cdr3_nt: TGCGCCAGCAGCAGGGGAAGGGATTCACCCCTCCACTTT
cdr3_aa: CASSRGRDSPLHF

v_call: TRBV11-2
j_call: TRBJ2-2
clone_size: -
d_call: TRBD2
cdr3_nt: TGTGCCAGCAGCACAGGGCTAGCGGGAGGCACCGGGGAGCTGTTTTTT
cdr3_aa: CASSTGLAGGTGELFF

v_call: TRBV7-2
j_call: TRBJ1-3
clone_size: -
d_call: TRBD1
cdr3_nt: TGTGCCAGCAGCTACGCCCGGGACAGTTTATATTTT
cdr3_aa: CASSYARDSLYF

v_call: TRBV2
j_call: TRBJ2-1
clone_size: few
d_call: TRBD1
cdr3_nt: TGTGCCAGCAGTACAGGGGCCCTAGGGGACAATGAGCAGTTCTTC
cdr3_aa: CASSTGALGDNEQFF

v_call: TRBV24-1
j_call: TRBJ2-1
clone_size: -
d_call: TRBD2
cdr3_nt: TGTGCCACCTCGCGGGAGGCCTACAATGAGCAGTTCTTC
cdr3_aa: CATSREAYNEQFF

v_call: TRBV10-3
j_call: TRBJ1-2
clone_size: -
d_call: TRBD1
cdr3_nt: TGTGCCATCAGTGGAGACGGGGACAGGGCTTATGGCTACACCTTC
cdr3_aa: CAISGDGDRAYGYTF

v_call: TRBV7-2
j_call: TRBJ2-4
clone_size: few
d_call: TRBD2
cdr3_nt: TGTGCCAGCAGCCTTTCTAGCGGGGAGGGTTCCAAAAACATTCAGTACTTC
cdr3_aa: CASSLSSGEGSKNIQYF

v_call: TRBV5-1
j_call: TRBJ2-7
clone_size: -
d_call: TRBD1
cdr3_nt: TGCGCCAGCAGCTTACTACAGGGGGCGCGTCGCGAGCAGTACTTC
cdr3_aa: CASSLLQGARREQYF

v_call: TRBV11-3
j_call: TRBJ2-3
clone_size: -
d_call: -
cdr3_nt: TGTGCCAGCAGCTTAGGGCAAGCGACTAGCACAGATACGCAGTATTTT
cdr3_aa: CASSLGQATSTDTQYF